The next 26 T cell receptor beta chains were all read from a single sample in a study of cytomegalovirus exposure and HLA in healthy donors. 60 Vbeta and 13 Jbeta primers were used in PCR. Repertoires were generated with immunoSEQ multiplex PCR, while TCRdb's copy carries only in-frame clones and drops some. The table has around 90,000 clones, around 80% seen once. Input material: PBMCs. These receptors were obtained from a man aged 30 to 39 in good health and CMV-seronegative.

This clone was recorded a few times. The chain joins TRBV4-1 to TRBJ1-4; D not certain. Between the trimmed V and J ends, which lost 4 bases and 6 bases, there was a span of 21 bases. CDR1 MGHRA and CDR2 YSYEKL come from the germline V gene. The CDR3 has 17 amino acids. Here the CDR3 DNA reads TGCGCCAGCAGCCGCCTAGGATCCAGAGGGTGGGATGAAAAACTGTTTTTT. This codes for CASSRLGSRGWDEKLFF.

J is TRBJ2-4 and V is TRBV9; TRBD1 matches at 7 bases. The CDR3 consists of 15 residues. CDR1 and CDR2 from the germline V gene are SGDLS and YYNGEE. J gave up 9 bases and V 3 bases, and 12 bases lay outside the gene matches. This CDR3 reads CASSAEQGSGIIQYF. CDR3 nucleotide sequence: TGTGCCAGCAGCGCCGAACAGGGGAGTGGTATCATTCAGTACTTC.

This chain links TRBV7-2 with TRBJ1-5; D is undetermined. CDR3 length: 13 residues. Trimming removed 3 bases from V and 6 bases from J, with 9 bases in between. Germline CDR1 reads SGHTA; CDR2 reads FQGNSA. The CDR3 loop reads CASSFKEGQPQHF. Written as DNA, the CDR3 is TGTGCCAGCAGCTTCAAGGAGGGTCAGCCCCAGCATTTT.

DNA of the CDR3: TGTGCCATCAGACGGCGGGGGGAGGGCACAGATACGCAGTATTTT. Amino acid sequence: CAIRRRGEGTDTQYF. This chain connects TRBV10-3 to TRBJ2-3, with TRBD2 identical over 8 bases. V lost 6 bases and J lost 1; bases outside the gene matches: 6. This CDR3 spans 15 amino acids. CDR1 is ENHRY, CDR2 SYGVKD, per germline.

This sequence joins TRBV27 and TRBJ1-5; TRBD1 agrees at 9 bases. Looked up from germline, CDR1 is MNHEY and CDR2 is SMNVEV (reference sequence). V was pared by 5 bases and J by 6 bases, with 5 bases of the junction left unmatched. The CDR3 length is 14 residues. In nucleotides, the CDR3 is TGTGCCAGCAGTATCGACAGGGGGGGTCAGCCCCAGCATTTT. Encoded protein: CASSIDRGGQPQHF.

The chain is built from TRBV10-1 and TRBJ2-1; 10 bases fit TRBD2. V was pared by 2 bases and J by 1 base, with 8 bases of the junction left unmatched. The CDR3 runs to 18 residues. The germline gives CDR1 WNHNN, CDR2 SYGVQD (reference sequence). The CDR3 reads CASSEVPGLALSYNEQFF. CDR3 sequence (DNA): TGCGCCAGCAGTGAGGTCCCGGGACTAGCGTTATCCTACAATGAGCAGTTCTTC.

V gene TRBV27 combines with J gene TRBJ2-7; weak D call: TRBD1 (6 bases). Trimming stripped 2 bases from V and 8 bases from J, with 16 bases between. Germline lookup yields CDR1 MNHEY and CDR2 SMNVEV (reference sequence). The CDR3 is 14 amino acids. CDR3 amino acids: CASSLDSGRGKQYF. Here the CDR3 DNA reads TGTGCCAGCAGTTTAGACTCTGGCAGGGGCAAGCAGTACTTC.

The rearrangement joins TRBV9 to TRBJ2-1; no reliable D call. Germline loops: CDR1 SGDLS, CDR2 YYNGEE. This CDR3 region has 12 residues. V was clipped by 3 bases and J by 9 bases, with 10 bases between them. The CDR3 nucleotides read TGTGCCAGCAGCGAACTCCGCGGTGAGCAGTTCTTC. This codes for CASSELRGEQFF.

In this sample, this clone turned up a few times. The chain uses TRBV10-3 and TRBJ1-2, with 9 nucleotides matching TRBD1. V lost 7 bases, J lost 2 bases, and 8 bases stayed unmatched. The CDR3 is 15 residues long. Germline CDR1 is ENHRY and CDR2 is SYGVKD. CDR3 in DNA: TGTGCCATCAAGGGACAGGGTCCTCCAAACTATGGCTACACCTTC. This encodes CAIKGQGPPNYGYTF.

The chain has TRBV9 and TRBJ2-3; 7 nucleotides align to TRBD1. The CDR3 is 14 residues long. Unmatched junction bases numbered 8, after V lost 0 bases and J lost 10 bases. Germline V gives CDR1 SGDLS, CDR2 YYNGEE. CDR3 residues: CASSVEGGEGAQYF. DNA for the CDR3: TGTGCCAGCAGCGTAGAAGGGGGCGAAGGGGCGCAGTATTTT.

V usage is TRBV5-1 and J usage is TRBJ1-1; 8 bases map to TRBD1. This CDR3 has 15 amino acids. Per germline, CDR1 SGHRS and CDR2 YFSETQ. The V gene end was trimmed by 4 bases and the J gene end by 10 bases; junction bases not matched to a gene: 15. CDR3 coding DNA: TGCGCCAGCAGCACGGACGGACAGGGCGGCGAGGGAGCTTTCTTT. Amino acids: CASSTDGQGGEGAFF.

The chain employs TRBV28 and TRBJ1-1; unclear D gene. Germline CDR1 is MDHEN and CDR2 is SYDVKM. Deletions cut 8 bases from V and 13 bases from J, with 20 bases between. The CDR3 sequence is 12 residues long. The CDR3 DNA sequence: TGTGCCAGCTCTCAAATGGGCCGAGAGGGTTTCTTT. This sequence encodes CASSQMGREGFF.

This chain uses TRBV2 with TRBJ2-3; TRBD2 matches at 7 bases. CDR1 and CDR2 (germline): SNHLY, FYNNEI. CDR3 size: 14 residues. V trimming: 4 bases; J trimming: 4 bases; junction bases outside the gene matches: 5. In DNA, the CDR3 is TGTGCCAGCAGTGGCCTAGCGGTAGCAGATACGCAGTATTTT. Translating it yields CASSGLAVADTQYF.

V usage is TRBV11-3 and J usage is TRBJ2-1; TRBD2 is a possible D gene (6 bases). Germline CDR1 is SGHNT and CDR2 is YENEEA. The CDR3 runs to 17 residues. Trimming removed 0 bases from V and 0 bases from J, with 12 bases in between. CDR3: CASSLEGGLGSYNEQFF. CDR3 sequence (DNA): TGTGCCAGCAGCTTAGAGGGGGGACTTGGCTCCTACAATGAGCAGTTCTTC.

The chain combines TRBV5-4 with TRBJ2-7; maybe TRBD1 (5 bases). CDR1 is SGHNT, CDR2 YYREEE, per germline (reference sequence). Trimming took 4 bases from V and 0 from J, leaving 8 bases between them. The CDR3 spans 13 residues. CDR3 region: CASSKGDSYEQYV. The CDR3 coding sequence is TGTGCCAGCAGCAAAGGGGACTCCTACGAGCAGTACGTC.

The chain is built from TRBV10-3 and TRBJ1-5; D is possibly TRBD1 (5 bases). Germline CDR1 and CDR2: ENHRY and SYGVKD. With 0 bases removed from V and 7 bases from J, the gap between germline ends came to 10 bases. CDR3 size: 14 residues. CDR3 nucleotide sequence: TGTGCCATCAGTGAGTCGGGGGGGTTCCAGCCCCAGCATTTT. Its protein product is CAISESGGFQPQHF.

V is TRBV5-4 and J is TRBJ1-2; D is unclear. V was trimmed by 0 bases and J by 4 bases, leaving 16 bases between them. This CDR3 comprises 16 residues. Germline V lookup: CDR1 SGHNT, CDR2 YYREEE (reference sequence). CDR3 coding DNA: TGTGCCAGCAGCTTGGGTGGTCGGGTGGAAGGCTATGGCTACACCTTC. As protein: CASSLGGRVEGYGYTF.

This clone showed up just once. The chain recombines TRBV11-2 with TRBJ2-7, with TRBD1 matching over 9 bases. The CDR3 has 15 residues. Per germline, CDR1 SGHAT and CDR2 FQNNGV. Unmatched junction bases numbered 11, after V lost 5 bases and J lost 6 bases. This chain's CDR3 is CASSSHRDRVAEQYF. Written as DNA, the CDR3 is TGTGCCAGCAGCAGCCACCGGGACAGGGTAGCCGAGCAGTACTTC. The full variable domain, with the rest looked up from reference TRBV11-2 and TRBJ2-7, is EAGVAQSPRYKIIEKRQSVAFWCNPISGHATLYWYQQILGQGPKLLIQFQNNGVVDDSQLPKDRFSAERLKGVDSTLKIQPAKLEDSAVYLCASSSHRDRVAEQYFGPGTRLTVT.

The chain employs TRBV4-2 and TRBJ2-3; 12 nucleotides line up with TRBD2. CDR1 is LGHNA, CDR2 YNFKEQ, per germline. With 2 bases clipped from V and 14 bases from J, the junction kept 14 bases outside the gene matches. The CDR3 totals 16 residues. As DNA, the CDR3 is TGTGCCAGCAGCCAACAGAGGGCTAGCGGGAGGGATCTTCCGTATTTT. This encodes CASSQQRASGRDLPYF.

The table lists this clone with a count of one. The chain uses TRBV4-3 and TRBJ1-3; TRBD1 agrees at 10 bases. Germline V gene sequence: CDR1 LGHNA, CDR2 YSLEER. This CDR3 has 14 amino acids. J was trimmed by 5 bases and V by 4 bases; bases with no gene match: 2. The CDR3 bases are TGCGCCAGCAGCCCGGGACAGGGGAGAAACACCATATATTTT. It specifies CASSPGQGRNTIYF.

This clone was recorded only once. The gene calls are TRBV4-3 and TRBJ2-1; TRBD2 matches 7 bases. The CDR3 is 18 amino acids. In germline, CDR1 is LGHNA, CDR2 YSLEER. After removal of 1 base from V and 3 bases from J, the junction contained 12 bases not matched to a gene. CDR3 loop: CASSQALGSGSVYNEQFF. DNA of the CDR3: TGCGCCAGCAGCCAAGCTCTTGGTAGCGGGTCAGTCTACAATGAGCAGTTCTTC.

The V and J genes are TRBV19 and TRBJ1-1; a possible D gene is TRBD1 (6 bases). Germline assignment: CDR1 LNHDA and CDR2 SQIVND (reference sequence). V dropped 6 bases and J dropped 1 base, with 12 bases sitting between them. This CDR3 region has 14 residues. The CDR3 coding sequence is TGTGCCAGTAGCGGAGCAGGGGCGAACACTGAAGCTTTCTTT. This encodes CASSGAGANTEAFF.

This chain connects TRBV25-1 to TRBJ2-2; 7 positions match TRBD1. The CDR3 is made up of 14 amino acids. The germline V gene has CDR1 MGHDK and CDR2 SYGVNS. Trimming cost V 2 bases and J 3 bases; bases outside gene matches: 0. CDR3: CASSEGTDTGELFF. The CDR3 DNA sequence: TGTGCCAGCAGTGAAGGGACAGACACCGGGGAGCTGTTTTTT.

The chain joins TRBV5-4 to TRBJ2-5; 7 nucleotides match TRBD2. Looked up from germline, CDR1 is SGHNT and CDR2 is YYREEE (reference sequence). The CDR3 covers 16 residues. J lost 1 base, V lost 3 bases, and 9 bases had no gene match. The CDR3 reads CASSWGGTGPQETQYF. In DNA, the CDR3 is TGTGCCAGCAGCTGGGGGGGGACGGGTCCCCAAGAGACCCAGTACTTC.

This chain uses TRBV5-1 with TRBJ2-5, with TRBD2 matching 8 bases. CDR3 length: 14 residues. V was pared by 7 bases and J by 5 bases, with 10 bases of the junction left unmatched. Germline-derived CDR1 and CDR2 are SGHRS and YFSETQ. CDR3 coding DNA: TGCGCCAGCCGGGACGGGGGGGCCGCTGAGACCCAGTACTTC. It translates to CASRDGGAAETQYF.

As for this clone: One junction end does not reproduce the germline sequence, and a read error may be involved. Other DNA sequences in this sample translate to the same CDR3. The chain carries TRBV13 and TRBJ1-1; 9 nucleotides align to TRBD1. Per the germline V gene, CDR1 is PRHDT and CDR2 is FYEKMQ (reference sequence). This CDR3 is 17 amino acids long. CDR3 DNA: TGTGCCAGCAGCTTAGGCCTTCTACAGGGGGCAGATGTTGAAGCGTTCTTT. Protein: CASSLGLLQGADVEAFF.